This T cell receptor (beta chain) was sequenced during a study of cytomegalovirus exposure and HLA in healthy donors. Study-wide context: Some 180 million T cells yielded around 120 million unique TCR beta sequences in earlier analysis.

Regarding the study as a whole: Reportedly, fewer N-insertions than the approximately 680-donor mean appeared in an Asian-associated ancestry cluster in a later analysis.

About this clone: Antigen unknown.

The CDR3 has 14 amino acids. The germline V gene has CDR1 KGHSH and CDR2 LQKENI. The V segment lost 0 bases and the J segment 6 bases; nucleotides outside the gene matches: 3. Primers for the PCR totalled 60 Vbeta and 13 Jbeta. The data were produced by immunoSEQ multiplex PCR, yet TCRdb's version contains in-frame clones alone and is incomplete. In the table there are about 90,000 clones, roughly 80% of which are singletons. This receptor was obtained from a man between 18 and 35 years old in good health and CMV-seronegative. The sample comprised PBMCs. The genes are TRBV18 and TRBJ1-2; TRBD1 matches at 8 bases. CDR3 loop: CASSPPVTGDGYTF. CDR3 DNA: TGTGCCAGCTCACCACCAGTGACAGGGGATGGCTACACCTTC. The complete variable domain, with remaining parts taken from reference TRBV18 and TRBJ1-2, reads NAGVMQNPRHLVRRRGQEARLRCSPMKGHSHVYWYRQLPEEGLKFMVYLQKENIIDESGMPKERFSAEFPKEGPSILRIQQVVRGDSAAYFCASSPPVTGDGYTFGSGTRLTVV.